The entry that follows covers one T cell receptor (beta chain) sequence. CDR3 length: 15 residues. The germline CDR1 and CDR2 sequences are LNHDA and SQIVND (reference sequence). Trimming took 9 bases from V and 3 from J; bases not matched to a gene: 9. Some clones are missing from TCRdb's copy, which holds only in-frame ones; the method was immunoSEQ multiplex PCR. The table records some 93,000 clones, 88% of them present only once. The data belong to a study of T cell responses to AZD1222 COVID-19 vaccine. This receptor was obtained from an adult who received the AZD1222 COVID-19 vaccine. The sample here was peripheral blood, taken 28 days after the second AZD1222 dose. The rearrangement joins TRBV19 to TRBJ2-2; TRBD2 aligns across 8 bases. The CDR3, as DNA: TGTGCCAGCCTCGTCGGGACTAGGGACACCGGGGAGCTGTTTTTT. Translated, it gives CASLVGTRDTGELFF.